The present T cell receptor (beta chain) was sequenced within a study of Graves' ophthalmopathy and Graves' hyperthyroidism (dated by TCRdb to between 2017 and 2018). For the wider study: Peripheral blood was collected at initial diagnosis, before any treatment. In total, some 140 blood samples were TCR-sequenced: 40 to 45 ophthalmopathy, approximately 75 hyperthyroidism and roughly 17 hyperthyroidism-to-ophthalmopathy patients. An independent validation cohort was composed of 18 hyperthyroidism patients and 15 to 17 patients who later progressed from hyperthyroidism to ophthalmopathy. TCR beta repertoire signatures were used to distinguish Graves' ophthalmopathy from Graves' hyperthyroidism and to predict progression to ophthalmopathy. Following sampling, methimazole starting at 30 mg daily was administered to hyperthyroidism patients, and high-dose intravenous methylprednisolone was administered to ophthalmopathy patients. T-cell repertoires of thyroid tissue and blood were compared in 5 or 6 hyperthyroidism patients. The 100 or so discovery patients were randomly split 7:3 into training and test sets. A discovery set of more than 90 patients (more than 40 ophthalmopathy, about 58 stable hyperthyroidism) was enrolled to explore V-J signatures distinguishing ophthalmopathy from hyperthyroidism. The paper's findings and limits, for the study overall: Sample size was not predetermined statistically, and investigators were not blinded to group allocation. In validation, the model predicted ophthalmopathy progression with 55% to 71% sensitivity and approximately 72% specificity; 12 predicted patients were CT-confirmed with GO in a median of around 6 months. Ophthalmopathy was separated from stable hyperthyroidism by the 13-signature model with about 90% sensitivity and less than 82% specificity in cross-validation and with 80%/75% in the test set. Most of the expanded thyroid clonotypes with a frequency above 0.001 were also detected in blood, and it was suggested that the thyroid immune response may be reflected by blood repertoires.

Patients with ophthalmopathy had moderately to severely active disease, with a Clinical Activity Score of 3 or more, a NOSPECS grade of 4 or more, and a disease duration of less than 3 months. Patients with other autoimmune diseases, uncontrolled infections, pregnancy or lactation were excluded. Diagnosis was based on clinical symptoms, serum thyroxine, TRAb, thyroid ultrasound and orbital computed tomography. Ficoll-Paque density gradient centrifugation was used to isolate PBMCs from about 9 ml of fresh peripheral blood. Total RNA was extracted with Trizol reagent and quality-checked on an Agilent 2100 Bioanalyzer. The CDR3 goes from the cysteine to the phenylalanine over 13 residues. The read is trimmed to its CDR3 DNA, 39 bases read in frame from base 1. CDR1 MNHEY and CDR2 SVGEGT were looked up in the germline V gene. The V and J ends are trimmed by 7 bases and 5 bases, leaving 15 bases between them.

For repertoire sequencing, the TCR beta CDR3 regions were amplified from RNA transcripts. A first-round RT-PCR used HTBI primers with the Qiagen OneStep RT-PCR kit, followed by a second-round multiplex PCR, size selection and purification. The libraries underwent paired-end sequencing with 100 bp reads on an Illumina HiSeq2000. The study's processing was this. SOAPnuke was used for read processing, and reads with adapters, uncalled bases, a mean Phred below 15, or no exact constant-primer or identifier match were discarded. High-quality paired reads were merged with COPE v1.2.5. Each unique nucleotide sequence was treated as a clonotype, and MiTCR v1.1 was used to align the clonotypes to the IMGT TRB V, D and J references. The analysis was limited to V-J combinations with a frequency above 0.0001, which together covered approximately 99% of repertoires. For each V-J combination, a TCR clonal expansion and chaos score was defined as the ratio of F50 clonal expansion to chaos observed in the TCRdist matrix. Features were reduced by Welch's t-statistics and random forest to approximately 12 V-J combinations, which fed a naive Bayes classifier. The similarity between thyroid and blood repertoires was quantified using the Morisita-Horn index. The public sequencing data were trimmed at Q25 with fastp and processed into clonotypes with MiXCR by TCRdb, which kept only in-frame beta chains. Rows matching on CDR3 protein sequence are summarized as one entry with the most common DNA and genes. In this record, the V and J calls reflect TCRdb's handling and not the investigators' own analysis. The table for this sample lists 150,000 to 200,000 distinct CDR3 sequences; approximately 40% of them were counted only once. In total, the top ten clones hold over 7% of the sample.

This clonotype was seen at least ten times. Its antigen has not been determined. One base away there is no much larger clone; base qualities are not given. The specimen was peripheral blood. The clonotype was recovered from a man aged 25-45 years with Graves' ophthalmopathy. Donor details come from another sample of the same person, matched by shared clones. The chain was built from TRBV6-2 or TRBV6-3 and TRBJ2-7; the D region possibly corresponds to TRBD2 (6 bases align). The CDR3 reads CASTEWRGDEQYF. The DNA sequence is TGTGCCAGCACGGAATGGCGCGGGGACGAGCAGTACTTC.